This T cell receptor beta chain stems from a study of identical twins. A universal primer site was created by template switching, with the cDNA bearing unique molecular identifiers. TCRdb reprocessed the 5' RACE reads with MiXCR, giving one entry per CDR3 protein. The data contain 650,000 to 800,000 distinct CDR3 sequences, around 8.3% of them singletons. This clonotype occurred a few times. V gave up 0 bases and J gave up 8 bases, with 5 bases separating them. This CDR3 is built from 12 residues. Germline lookup yields CDR1 ENHRY and CDR2 SYGVKD. These sequences were also reported in another study, on yellow fever vaccine responses in identical twins.

The receptor was derived from a young woman in good health. This chain uses TRBV10-3 with TRBJ1-5; no clear D. Sequencing used PBMCs. CDR3 residues: CAISESGKPQHF. The CDR3, as DNA: TGTGCCATCAGTGAGTCGGGGAAGCCCCAGCATTTT.